This TCR beta chain originates from a study of blood T cells in healthy people across ages. Germline values: CDR1 DFQATT, CDR2 SNEGSKA (reference sequence). This CDR3 spans 14 amino acids. The V and J ends lost 8 bases and 5 bases, in that order; junction bases with no gene match: 9. With a J-beta primer mix and a sample-barcoded 5' primer, a second PCR ran roughly 6 to 11 cycles. From the 5' RACE reads, TCRdb called clonotypes with MiXCR, one entry per CDR3 protein. The sample includes around 1,800,000 distinct CDR3 sequences, approximately 39% of them seen just once. This chain connects TRBV20-1 to TRBJ2-4, with 10 bases matching TRBD2. The sequence came from a human donor in good health. Material: blood. CDR3 residues: CSPTTSGRENIQYF. CDR3 coding DNA: TGCAGTCCCACGACTAGCGGGCGGGAAAACATTCAGTACTTC.